This is a list of T cell receptor beta chains from one sample in a study of T cell repertoires in cytomegalovirus infection. TCRdb re-called the reads with MiXCR, one entry per CDR3 protein. Of approximately 590,000 distinct CDR3 sequences listed, 40% are singletons. No antigens are known for them. Sequenced here: cultured PBMCs, sampled from culture after CMV antigen stimulation. Receptors originate from a human donor in good health (CMV status not recorded). Some clones in this sample may be carry-over from other donors' samples. The CDR3 runs from the conserved cysteine through the conserved F or W. D genes are given only for firm matches. The size of a clone is reported for some rows only, either as once, few or many, or as a class for expanded clones.

J gene,clone size,D gene,V gene,CDR3 DNA,CDR3 protein
TRBJ2-3,few,TRBD2,TRBV7-2,TGTGCCAGCAGCTCTGCTAGCGGGGGAGATACGCAGTATTTT,CASSSASGGDTQYF
TRBJ2-7,-,-,TRBV27,TGTGCCAGCAGTTTATCGACAGTAACTTCCTCCTACGAGCAGTACTTC,CASSLSTVTSSYEQYF
TRBJ2-7,-,-,TRBV19,TGTGCCAGTAGTATAGCCCTGAACTACGAGCAGTACTTC,CASSIALNYEQYF
TRBJ2-5,-,-,TRBV12-3/TRBV12-4,TGTGCCAGCAGTTTCGGTGTTGGGACCCAGTACTTC,CASSFGVGTQYF
TRBJ2-7,few,TRBD1,TRBV7-8,TGTGCCAGCAGCTTCAACCCGGGACAGAGCTACGAGCAGTACTTC,CASSFNPGQSYEQYF
TRBJ2-7,-,TRBD1,TRBV20-1,TGCAGTGCTAGAGATCCCCAGGGGGCTGGGGACGAGCAGTACTTC,CSARDPQGAGDEQYF
TRBJ1-2,-,TRBD1,TRBV6-8,TGTGCCAGCAGTGCTGGGACAGGGGGCGGTGGCTACACCTTC,CASSAGTGGGGYTF
TRBJ1-5,few,-,TRBV6-5,TGTGCCGCAGGAGGGAGGGGAGGGAATCAGCCCCAGCATTTT,CAAGGRGGNQPQHF
TRBJ2-3,-,TRBD2,TRBV4-1,TGCGCCAGCAGCCATCCGTCGCGGCGAGCGGGAGTAGGGGGAGATACGCAGTATTTT,CASSHPSRRAGVGGDTQYF
TRBJ1-1,-,-,TRBV12-3/TRBV12-4,TGTGCCAGCAGAGACCCGGGGGGGGCGGACACTGAAGCTTTCTTT,CASRDPGGADTEAFF
TRBJ2-3,-,TRBD1,TRBV6-1,TGTGCCAGCAGGACAGGGGGCACAGATACGCAGTATTTT,CASRTGGTDTQYF
TRBJ1-4,few,-,TRBV12-3/TRBV12-4,TGTGCCAGCAGTCATACCCTGGAAAAACTGTTTTTT,CASSHTLEKLFF
TRBJ1-3,once,TRBD1,TRBV6-8,TGTGCCAGCAGTTCCAATGCTCCTGGGACAGGGCTCTCTGGAAACACCATATATTTT,CASSSNAPGTGLSGNTIYF